This T cell receptor beta chain was obtained from a study of response to subunit inactivated influenza vaccine. This CDR3 has 17 residues. V was pared by 5 bases and J by 1 base, with 19 bases between. Broader study findings: Each seasonal influenza vaccination, the authors suggested, recruits few new T cells.

For this clonotype: Its antigen remains unidentified.

TCRdb ran MiXCR on the RT-PCR reads and lists one entry per CDR3 protein. The sample comprises around 480,000 distinct CDR3 sequences, 16% of which are singletons, and less than 4% rests with the top ten. The clonotype comes from a man aged 45 to 75 who received an inactivated influenza vaccine. V and J are TRBV23-1 and TRBJ2-3; D assignment may be TRBD1 or TRBD2 (5 bases each). TRBV23-1 is identified as an open reading frame with a role that is uncertain. The sample was CD4+ T cells sorted from PBMCs, taken roughly 24 months after vaccination. Here the CDR3 reads CASSWPSGAEGTDTQYF. The CDR3 bases are TGCGCCAGCAGTTGGCCTTCCGGGGCCGAGGGCACAGATACGCAGTATTTT.